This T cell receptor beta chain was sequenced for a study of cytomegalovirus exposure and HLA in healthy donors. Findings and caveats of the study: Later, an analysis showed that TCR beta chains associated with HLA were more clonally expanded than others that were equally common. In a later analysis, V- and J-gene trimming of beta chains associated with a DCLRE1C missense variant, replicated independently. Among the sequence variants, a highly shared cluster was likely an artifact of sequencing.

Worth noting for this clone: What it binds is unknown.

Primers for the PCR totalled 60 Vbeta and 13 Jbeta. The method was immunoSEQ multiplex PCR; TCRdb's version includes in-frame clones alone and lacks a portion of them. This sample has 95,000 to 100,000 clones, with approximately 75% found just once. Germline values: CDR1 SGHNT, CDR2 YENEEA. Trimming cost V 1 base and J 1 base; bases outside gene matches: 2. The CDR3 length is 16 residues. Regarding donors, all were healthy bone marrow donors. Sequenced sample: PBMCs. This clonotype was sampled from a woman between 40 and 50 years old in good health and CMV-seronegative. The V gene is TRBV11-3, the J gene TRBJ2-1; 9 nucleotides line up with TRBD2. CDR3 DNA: TGTGCCAGCAGCTTAGGCGGGGGGGCTTCCTACAATGAGCAGTTCTTC. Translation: CASSLGGGASYNEQFF.